A single sample is the source of the 8 T cell receptor beta chains below, sequenced in a study of T cells in Graves' hyperthyroidism and ophthalmopathy. Using RNA transcripts as the source, TCR beta CDR3 regions were amplified. The HTBI primer set was used in a first-round RT-PCR of the TCR CDR3. TCRdb re-derived calls from the multiplex PCR reads in MiXCR, one entry per CDR3 protein. The sample lists around 380,000 distinct CDR3 sequences; roughly 13% were seen once. What was sequenced was blood. These TCRs come from a man aged 25-45 years with Graves' hyperthyroidism that later progressed to Graves' ophthalmopathy.

V gene TRBV5-1 combines with J gene TRBJ2-5, with D perhaps TRBD2 (6 bases). Trimming pared 1 base from V and 5 bases from J, leaving 15 bases between. CDR3 size: 15 residues. CDR1 is SGHRS and CDR2 is YFSETQ in the germline V gene. CDR3 bases: TGCGCCAGCAGCTTGTGGGCAGGTGGAGGGGAGACCCAGTACTTC. Encoded protein: CASSLWAGGGETQYF.

This clonotype was picked up many times. This sequence joins TRBV6-1 and TRBJ1-5, with 7 nucleotides matching TRBD1. This CDR3 spans 14 amino acids. Germline loops: CDR1 MNHNS, CDR2 SASEGT. V trimming: 6 bases; J trimming: 6 bases; junction bases outside the gene matches: 8. This CDR3 is CASRGQLVGQPQHF. In DNA form, the CDR3 reads TGTGCCAGCAGGGGACAGTTGGTAGGTCAGCCCCAGCATTTT.

The table lists this clonotype with a few counts. The chain couples TRBV7-9 to TRBJ1-2, with D perhaps TRBD1 (5 bases). The CDR3 has 13 residues. With 8 bases removed from V and 0 bases from J, the gap between germline ends came to 10 bases. CDR1 and CDR2 from the germline V gene are SEHNR and FQNEAQ (reference sequence). CDR3 protein: CASGRDSNYGYTF. The CDR3 nucleotides read TGTGCCAGCGGCAGGGATTCTAACTATGGCTACACCTTC.

Ten or more counts support this clonotype. V gene TRBV16 combines with J gene TRBJ1-2; 7 bases map to TRBD1. Germline loops: CDR1 KGHSY, CDR2 FQNENV. The CDR3 is 13 amino acids. V lost 4 bases and J lost 4; bases outside the gene matches: 3. The CDR3 here is CASSLDRSYGYTF. The CDR3 DNA follows: TGTGCCAGCAGCCTGGACAGGAGCTATGGCTACACCTTC. Using reference TRBV16 and TRBJ1-2 for the parts outside the CDR3, the full variable domain is GEEVAQTPKHLVRGEGQKAKLYCAPIKGHSYVFWYQQVLKNEFKFLISFQNENVFDETGMPKERFSAKCLPNSPCSLEIQATKLEDSAVYFCASSLDRSYGYTFGSGTRLTVV.

This clonotype was seen at least ten times. V gene TRBV29-1 combines with J gene TRBJ1-5; 7 bases are a match to TRBD1. Losses at the gene ends were 6 bases for V and 6 bases for J; bases not matched to a gene: 11. This CDR3 region has 14 residues. The germline V gene has CDR1 SQVTM and CDR2 ANQGSEA. The CDR3 loop is CSVAYEGAVQPQHF. CDR3 bases: TGCAGCGTCGCTTACGAGGGGGCCGTTCAGCCCCAGCATTTT.

This clonotype has at least ten counts. The chain is built from TRBV5-1 and TRBJ2-7, with D maybe TRBD2 (6 bases). The V end lost 1 base, the J end lost 2 bases, and 10 bases lay between the germline ends. Germline CDR1 SGHRS, CDR2 YFSETQ. The CDR3 has 14 amino acids. CDR3 residues: CASSLTGTPYEQYF. DNA of the CDR3: TGCGCCAGCAGCTTGACCGGGACTCCCTACGAGCAGTACTTC.

This clonotype was observed at least ten times. The genes are TRBV28 and TRBJ1-2; 7 bases align to TRBD1. J gave up 1 base and V 3 bases, and 2 bases lay outside the gene matches. The CDR3 is 14 amino acids. CDR1 is MDHEN and CDR2 is SYDVKM in the germline V gene. CDR3 DNA sequence: TGTGCCAGCAGTTTTCAGGGGGTTAACTATGGCTACACCTTC. This codes for CASSFQGVNYGYTF.

The rearrangement uses TRBV12-3 or TRBV12-4 and TRBJ1-2; D not certain. This CDR3 comprises 13 residues. V shed 1 base and J shed 5 bases, with 8 bases lying between them. DNA for the CDR3: TGTGCCAGCAGTTTAGAGTGGGAGTATGGCTACACCTTC. This encodes CASSLEWEYGYTF.